This T cell receptor (beta chain) emerged from a study of radiotherapy plus CTLA-4 blockade in lung cancer. Germline-derived CDR1 and CDR2 are KGHSH and LQKENI. The CDR3 totals 16 residues. The trim removed 3 bases at V and 15 bases at J, leaving 14 bases unmatched. Sequenced by immunoSEQ multiplex PCR; TCRdb stores in-frame clones only, minus some. This repertoire shows about 97,000 clones, roughly 74% found once; its top ten account for around 2.8%. This specimen consisted of peripheral blood, obtained from a patient treated with radiotherapy plus ipilimumab. This sequence joins TRBV18 and TRBJ2-1, with TRBD2 identical over 13 bases. The receptor comes from a human donor with non-small cell lung cancer who had a partial response to radiotherapy plus ipilimumab. Some clones in this sample may be carry-over from other donors' samples. The CDR3 coding sequence is TGTGCCAGCTCACCCACCTTGGGGACTAGCGGGGCAATCCTGTTCTTC. Protein: CASSPTLGTSGAILFF.